The 30 T cell receptor beta chains given below trace back to one sample, sequenced in a study of response to subunit inactivated influenza vaccine. Using its own MiXCR run on the RT-PCR reads, TCRdb lists one record per CDR3 protein. The repertoire consists of approximately 490,000 distinct CDR3 sequences, with under 8.5% occurring once and the leading ten covering about 12%. The source was PBMCs from blood, collected about 24 months after vaccination. The receptor set was obtained from a man aged 50-75 years who received an inactivated influenza vaccine.

A few counts support this clonotype. In DNA form, the CDR3 reads TGTGCCAGCAGCCCCACGGACAGGGCGTTCTACGAGCAGTACTTC. Translated: CASSPTDRAFYEQYF. This rearrangement joins TRBV12-3 or TRBV12-4 to TRBJ2-7, with 8 bases that match TRBD1. The V segment lost 6 bases and the J segment 3 bases; nucleotides outside the gene matches: 10. CDR3 length: 15 amino acids.

This clonotype showed up just a few times. V and J are TRBV15 and TRBJ2-7; D not resolved. This CDR3 contains 14 residues. V was clipped by 7 bases and J by 4 bases, with 17 bases between them. Germline V gene lookup returns CDR1 LNHNV and CDR2 YYDKDF (reference sequence). Here the CDR3 DNA reads TGTGCCACCACCCACGCAAACAGACTTTACGAGCAGTACTTC. Protein sequence: CATTHANRLYEQYF.

This clonotype was detected a few times. The chain links TRBV6-1 to TRBJ2-7; 9 nucleotides line up with TRBD2. Germline-derived CDR1 and CDR2 are MNHNS and SASEGT. The CDR3 is 16 amino acids. J gave up 1 base and V 3 bases, and 7 bases lay outside the gene matches. This chain's CDR3 is CASSERGRGGSYEQYF. CDR3 DNA sequence: TGTGCCAGCAGTGAGCGCGGGAGGGGGGGGTCCTACGAGCAGTACTTC.

The J gene is TRBJ1-6, the V gene TRBV4-2; D remains ambiguous. This CDR3 spans 15 amino acids. CDR1 and CDR2 from the germline V gene are LGHNA and YNFKEQ. Trimming took 0 bases from V and 9 from J, leaving 12 bases between them. The CDR3 spells CASSQELGQSSPLHF. CDR3 nucleotide sequence: TGTGCCAGCAGCCAAGAGTTGGGTCAGAGTTCACCCCTCCACTTT.

The rearrangement links TRBV20-1 to TRBJ2-1; the D call may be TRBD1 or TRBD2 (5 bases each). Trimming left V 0 bases short and J 8 bases short, with 17 bases between. There are 15 residues in the CDR3. In germline, CDR1 is DFQATT, CDR2 SNEGSKA (reference sequence). The CDR3 DNA sequence: TGCAGTGCTAGAGATGGGGCAGGGATTAGCGATGAGCAGTTCTTC. Protein: CSARDGAGISDEQFF.

V is TRBV10-2 and J is TRBJ2-4, with D perhaps TRBD1 or TRBD2 (7 bases each). The V end lost 8 bases, the J end lost 3 bases, and 11 bases lay between the germline ends. The CDR3 has 13 amino acids. Per germline, CDR1 WSHSY and CDR2 SAAADI. CDR3 amino acids: CASVRGGKNIQYF. DNA for the CDR3: TGCGCCAGCGTCAGGGGGGGCAAAAACATTCAGTACTTC.

This chain connects TRBV11-2 to TRBJ2-1; D gene unclear. Deletions cut 6 bases from V and 10 bases from J, with 13 bases between. Germline CDR1 reads SGHAT; CDR2 reads FQNNGV. This CDR3 has 12 residues. The CDR3 nucleotides read TGTGCCAGCAGTCAGACTCAGGTCGAGCAGTTCTTC. This gives the protein CASSQTQVEQFF.

The chain joins TRBV4-3 to TRBJ1-1, with D possibly matching TRBD1 (5 bases). V lost 0 bases and J lost 5, with 13 bases in between. The CDR3 spans 15 residues. Germline assignment: CDR1 LGHNA and CDR2 YSLEER. The CDR3 region has the DNA TGCGCCAGCAGCCAAGATCAGTGGGGGAGGACTGAAGCTTTCTTT. It codes for CASSQDQWGRTEAFF.

This clonotype was picked up many times. The J gene is TRBJ2-1, the V gene TRBV30; the match to TRBD1 covers 7 bases. V was clipped by 2 bases and J by 6 bases; unmatched bases: 10. Germline CDR1 GTSNPN, CDR2 SVGIG (reference sequence). The CDR3 totals 15 residues. CDR3 residues: CAWSMRTGLRNEQFF. CDR3 nucleotides: TGTGCCTGGAGTATGAGGACAGGCCTTCGCAATGAGCAGTTCTTC. The full variable domain, completed using reference TRBV30 and TRBJ2-1, is SQTIHQWPATLVQPVGSPLSLECTVEGTSNPNLYWYRQAAGRGLQLLFYSVGIGQISSEVPQNLSASRPQDRQFILSSKKLLLSDSGFYLCAWSMRTGLRNEQFFGPGTRLTVL.

The chain joins TRBV24-1 to TRBJ2-2; no reliable D call. This CDR3 spans 16 amino acids. In germline, CDR1 is KGHDR, CDR2 SFDVKD. V shed 3 bases and J shed 0 bases, with 10 bases lying between them. CDR3 loop: CATSDIVRSNTGELFF. The CDR3, as DNA: TGTGCCACCAGTGATATCGTCAGGTCGAACACCGGGGAGCTGTTTTTT.

This chain connects TRBV4-2 to TRBJ1-5; D unclear. CDR1 and CDR2 from the germline V gene are LGHNA and YNFKEQ. Trimming pared 0 bases from V and 0 bases from J, leaving 6 bases between. CDR3 size: 15 residues. As DNA, the CDR3 is TGTGCCAGCAGCCAAGATCGGCATAGCAATCAGCCCCAGCATTTT. It translates to CASSQDRHSNQPQHF.

This sequence joins TRBV27 and TRBJ2-3; D is unclear. CDR3 length: 12 amino acids. Germline loops: CDR1 MNHEY, CDR2 SMNVEV (reference sequence). Trimming removed 5 bases from V and 7 bases from J, with 10 bases in between. The CDR3 DNA reads as TGTGCCAGCAGTCCGACCCTCAATACGCAGTATTTT. Translated, it gives CASSPTLNTQYF.

This clonotype has ten or more counts. This chain connects TRBV29-1 to TRBJ2-5; 7 bases fit TRBD2. The trim removed 1 base at V and 4 bases at J, leaving 21 bases unmatched. Germline V gene data show CDR1 as SQVTM and CDR2 as ANQGSEA. The CDR3 is 19 residues long. Here the CDR3 reads CSVEGLSASAGDIGETQYF. CDR3 bases: TGCAGCGTTGAAGGTTTGTCAGCGTCGGCGGGAGATATAGGAGAGACCCAGTACTTC.

This clonotype was seen only a few times. This chain links TRBV28 with TRBJ2-1; the D gene is possibly TRBD2 (5 bases). Trimming shortened V by 1 base and J by 7 bases, and 11 bases separated the two germline ends. The CDR3 sequence is 14 residues long. Germline CDR1 MDHEN, CDR2 SYDVKM. The CDR3 here is CASSLSGGWNEQFF. For the CDR3, the DNA is TGTGCCAGCAGTTTATCAGGCGGGTGGAATGAGCAGTTCTTC.

Only a few counts were recorded for this clonotype. The chain is built from TRBV5-1 and TRBJ2-5; 9 bases are a match to TRBD2. The CDR3 is 14 residues long. CDR1 and CDR2 (germline): SGHRS, YFSETQ. Germline trimming cut 4 bases from V and 5 bases from J; bases unmatched to any gene: 6. CDR3 sequence (DNA): TGCGCCAGCAGCCAGGGGACTAGCAGTGAGACCCAGTACTTC. Amino acids: CASSQGTSSETQYF.

This clonotype was seen only a few times. The chain combines TRBV20-1 with TRBJ1-1; 10 bases are a match to TRBD1. V lost 3 bases, J lost 11 bases, and 9 bases stayed unmatched. This CDR3 is 13 amino acids long. Germline loops: CDR1 DFQATT, CDR2 SNEGSKA (reference sequence). This CDR3 reads CSARDDRGLRAFF. The CDR3, as DNA: TGCAGTGCTAGGGATGACAGGGGGCTTCGGGCTTTCTTT.

The CDR3 DNA is TGTGCCAGCAGCTTAGCCCCCCGTTATGGCTACACCTTC. This sequence encodes CASSLAPRYGYTF. The gene calls are TRBV7-2 and TRBJ1-2; no firm D call. With 0 bases removed from V and 5 bases from J, the gap between germline ends came to 7 bases. Germline assignment: CDR1 SGHTA and CDR2 FQGNSA. The CDR3 is 13 amino acids.

The CDR3 DNA reads TGTGCCATCAGTGAAGTTAGCGGGAAATACGAGCAGTACTTC. Residues: CAISEVSGKYEQYF. This chain links TRBV10-3 with TRBJ2-7; 8 bases fit TRBD2. Germline CDR1 and CDR2: ENHRY and SYGVKD. V gave up 3 bases and J gave up 4 bases; unmatched junction bases: 5. The CDR3 runs 14 residues.

This clonotype was detected many times. V usage is TRBV27 and J usage is TRBJ1-5; D might be TRBD1 (6 bases). CDR3 length equals 14 residues. The ends were cut back, 6 bases at V and 5 bases at J, with 14 bases in the middle. Per germline, CDR1 MNHEY and CDR2 SMNVEV (reference sequence). CDR3 bases: TGTGCCAGCAGGAGCTGGCAGGGGTATCAGCCCCAGCATTTT. Amino acid sequence: CASRSWQGYQPQHF.

The genes are TRBV2 and TRBJ2-3, with D perhaps TRBD2 (6 bases). CDR3 length equals 16 residues. In germline, CDR1 is SNHLY, CDR2 FYNNEI. V was trimmed by 2 bases and J by 0 bases, leaving 12 bases between them. CDR3 protein: CASSEYPSASTDTQYF. The CDR3 DNA sequence: TGTGCCAGCAGTGAATATCCTAGCGCCAGCACAGATACGCAGTATTTT. Together with reference TRBV2 and TRBJ2-3, the CDR3 gives the full variable domain: EPEVTQTPSHQVTQMGQEVILRCVPISNHLYFYWYRQILGQKVEFLVSFYNNEISEKSEIFDDQFSVERPDGSNFTLKIRSTKLEDSAMYFCASSEYPSASTDTQYFGPGTRLTVL.

This clonotype was detected ten times or more. V is TRBV28 and J is TRBJ2-3; TRBD2 matches at 7 bases. J was trimmed by 4 bases and V by 1 base; bases with no gene match: 8. The germline V gene encodes CDR1 MDHEN and CDR2 SYDVKM. This CDR3 comprises 16 residues. The CDR3 spells CASSLFGGSYPDTQYF. The CDR3 coding sequence is TGTGCCAGCAGTTTATTCGGCGGGAGCTATCCAGATACGCAGTATTTT.

This clonotype was observed many times. The V and J genes are TRBV5-5 and TRBJ2-5; TRBD1 matches 8 bases. The CDR3 is made up of 15 amino acids. The V gene end was trimmed by 2 bases and the J gene end by 4 bases; junction bases not matched to a gene: 7. CDR1 and CDR2 from the germline V gene are SGHKS and YYEKEE (reference sequence). The CDR3 DNA reads TGTGCCAGCAGCTTATACAGGGGGGACGGAGAGACCCAGTACTTC. This gives the protein CASSLYRGDGETQYF.

Many counts were recorded for this clonotype. The chain links TRBV12-3 or TRBV12-4 to TRBJ2-5; D gene unclear. The CDR3 covers 13 residues. The ends were cut back, 4 bases at V and 1 base at J, with 7 bases in the middle. CDR3 protein: CASSSLIQETQYF. The CDR3 region has the DNA TGTGCCAGCAGTTCACTAATCCAAGAGACCCAGTACTTC.

This clonotype appeared a few times. The genes are TRBV12-3 or TRBV12-4 and TRBJ2-1; 7 bases align to TRBD2. The CDR3 runs 13 residues. V shed 3 bases and J 7 bases; nucleotides not matched to a gene: 3. In DNA, the CDR3 is TGTGCCAGCAGTTTCAGCGGGAAGAATGAGCAGTTCTTC. This sequence encodes CASSFSGKNEQFF.

By proportion, this clonotype is medium-sized (0.01 to 0.1%). The J gene is TRBJ1-2, the V gene TRBV29-1, with D possibly TRBD1 on 6 matching bases. V was shortened by 3 bases and J by 6 bases, with 14 bases between the two germline ends. Germline lookup yields CDR1 SQVTM and CDR2 ANQGSEA. The CDR3 spans 13 residues. The CDR3 DNA is TGCAGCGTTGATGGGGGCGAGGGGCATGGCTACACCTTC. Its protein product is CSVDGGEGHGYTF.

This chain uses TRBV24-1 with TRBJ1-5, with 9 bases matching TRBD1. CDR1 is KGHDR, CDR2 SFDVKD, per germline. The CDR3 is 15 residues long. V shed 9 bases and J 3 bases; nucleotides not matched to a gene: 8. The CDR3, as DNA: TGTGCCACCGAACCCGGGACAGGGTTCAATCAGCCCCAGCATTTT. Residues: CATEPGTGFNQPQHF.

This clonotype was observed a handful of times. This chain links TRBV9 with TRBJ1-1; possibly TRBD1 for D (5 bases). CDR1 and CDR2 (germline): SGDLS, YYNGEE. V lost 6 bases to trimming and J lost 6 bases, with 18 bases between them. This CDR3 region has 14 residues. CDR3 region: CASTGLRPGAEAFF. The CDR3 nucleotides read TGTGCCAGCACCGGGCTTAGGCCGGGGGCTGAAGCTTTCTTT.

This clonotype was seen a few times. The chain combines TRBV29-1 with TRBJ2-5; 12 bases agree with TRBD1. V shed 7 bases and J 5 bases; nucleotides not matched to a gene: 8. CDR3 size: 14 residues. In germline, CDR1 is SQVTM, CDR2 ANQGSEA. The CDR3 nucleotides read TGCAGCGCCCGGGACAGGGGGCGTCTGGAGACCCAGTACTTC. Translation: CSARDRGRLETQYF.

A single count supports this clonotype. In this CDR3 the conserved last residue, phenylalanine or tryptophan, is missing, so a read error is likely. CDR3: CAISSGRDTQYL. DNA for the CDR3: TGTGCCATCAGTTCGGGACGTGATACGCAGTATTTA. The J gene is TRBJ2-3, the V gene TRBV10-3, with D perhaps TRBD1 or TRBD2 (5 bases each). The CDR3 covers 12 residues. Germline assignment: CDR1 ENHRY and CDR2 SYGVKD. Between the trimmed V and J ends, which lost 5 bases and 6 bases, there was a span of 9 bases.

This clonotype was found a few times. The rearrangement joins TRBV4-3 to TRBJ2-2; TRBD2 matches at 8 bases. From germline, CDR1 is LGHNA and CDR2 YSLEER. The ends lost 4 bases at V and 5 bases at J; junction bases unmatched: 9. The CDR3 length is 16 residues. The CDR3 bases are TGCGCCAGCAGCCTTGAAGCGGGAGTTAAAACCGGGGAGCTGTTTTTT. This encodes CASSLEAGVKTGELFF.